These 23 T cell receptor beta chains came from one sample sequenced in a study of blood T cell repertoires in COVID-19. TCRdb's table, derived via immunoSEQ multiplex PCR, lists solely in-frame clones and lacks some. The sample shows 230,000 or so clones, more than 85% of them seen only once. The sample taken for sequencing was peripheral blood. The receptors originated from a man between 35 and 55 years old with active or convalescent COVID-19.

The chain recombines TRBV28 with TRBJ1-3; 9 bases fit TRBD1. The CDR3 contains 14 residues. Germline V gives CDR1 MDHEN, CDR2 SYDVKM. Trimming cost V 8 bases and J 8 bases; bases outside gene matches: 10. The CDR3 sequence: CASAHRGLRDTIYF. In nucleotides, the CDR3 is TGTGCCAGCGCCCACAGGGGGCTCAGGGACACCATATATTTT.

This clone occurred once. The CDR3 region is CASSTGTGVYEQYF. The CDR3, as DNA: TGTGCCAGCAGCACCGGGACAGGGGTGTACGAGCAGTACTTC. V gene TRBV5-5 combines with J gene TRBJ2-7, with 10 bases lining up with TRBD1. CDR3 length equals 14 residues. V lost 4 bases, J lost 4 bases, and 5 bases stayed unmatched. Germline V lookup: CDR1 SGHKS, CDR2 YYEKEE (reference sequence).

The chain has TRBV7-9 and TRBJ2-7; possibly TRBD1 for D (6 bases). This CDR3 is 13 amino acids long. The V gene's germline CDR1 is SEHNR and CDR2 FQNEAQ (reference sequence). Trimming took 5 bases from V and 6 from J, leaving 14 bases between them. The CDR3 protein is CASSRAGVAEQYF. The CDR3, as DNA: TGTGCCAGCAGCCGGGCAGGGGTGGCCGAGCAGTACTTC.

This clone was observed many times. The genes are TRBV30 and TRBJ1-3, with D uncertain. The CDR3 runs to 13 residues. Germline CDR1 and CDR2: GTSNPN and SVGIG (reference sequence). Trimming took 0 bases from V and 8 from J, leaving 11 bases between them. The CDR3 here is CAWSVRLQDTIYF. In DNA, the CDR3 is TGTGCCTGGAGTGTACGCCTCCAGGACACCATATATTTT.

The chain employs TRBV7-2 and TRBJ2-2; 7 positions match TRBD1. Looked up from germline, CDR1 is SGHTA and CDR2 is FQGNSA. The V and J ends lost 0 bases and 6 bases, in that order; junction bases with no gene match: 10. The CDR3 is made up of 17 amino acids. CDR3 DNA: TGTGCCAGCAGCTTAGCAGGGGGCGTTTTGGCGGCCGGGGAGCTGTTTTTT. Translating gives CASSLAGGVLAAGELFF.

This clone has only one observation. This chain's CDR3 is CATSRPPGLAGSNQETQYF. The DNA of the CDR3 is TGTGCCACCAGCAGACCACCGGGACTAGCGGGGAGCAACCAAGAGACCCAGTACTTC. V and J are TRBV15 and TRBJ2-5, with 13 bases lining up with TRBD2. Trimming took 2 bases from V and 0 from J; bases not matched to a gene: 9. CDR1 LNHNV and CDR2 YYDKDF come from the germline V gene (reference sequence). The CDR3 has 19 residues.

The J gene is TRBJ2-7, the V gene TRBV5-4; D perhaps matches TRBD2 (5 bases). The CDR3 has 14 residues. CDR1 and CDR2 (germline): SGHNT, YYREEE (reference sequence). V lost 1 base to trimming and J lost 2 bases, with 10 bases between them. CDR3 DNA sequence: TGTGCCAGCAGCTTGCGAGGGAACCCCTACGAGCAGTACTTC. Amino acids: CASSLRGNPYEQYF.

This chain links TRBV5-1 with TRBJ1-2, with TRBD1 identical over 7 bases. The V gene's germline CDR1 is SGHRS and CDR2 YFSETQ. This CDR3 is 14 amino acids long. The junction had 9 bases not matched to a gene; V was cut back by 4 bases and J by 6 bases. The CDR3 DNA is TGCGCCAGCAGCGATCTACAGGGGACGGATGGCTACACCTTC. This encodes CASSDLQGTDGYTF.

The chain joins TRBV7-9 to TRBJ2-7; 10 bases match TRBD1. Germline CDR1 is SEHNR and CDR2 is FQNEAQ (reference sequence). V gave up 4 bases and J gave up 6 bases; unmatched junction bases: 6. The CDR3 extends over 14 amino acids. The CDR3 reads CASSSTGGQSEQYF. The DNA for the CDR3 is TGTGCCAGCAGCTCGACAGGGGGCCAGAGCGAGCAGTACTTC.

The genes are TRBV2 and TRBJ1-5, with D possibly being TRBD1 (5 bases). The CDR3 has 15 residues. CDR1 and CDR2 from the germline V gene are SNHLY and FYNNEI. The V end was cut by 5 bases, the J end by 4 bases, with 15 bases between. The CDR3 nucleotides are TGTGCCAGCAGTTCCTCCGGGGCGGGGAATCAGCCCCAGCATTTT. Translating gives CASSSSGAGNQPQHF.

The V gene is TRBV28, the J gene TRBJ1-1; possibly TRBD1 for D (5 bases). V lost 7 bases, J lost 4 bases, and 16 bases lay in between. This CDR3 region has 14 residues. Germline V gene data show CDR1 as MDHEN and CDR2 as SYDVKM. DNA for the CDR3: TGTGCCAGCACCCTGGGACTTTACCTCACTGAAGCTTTCTTT. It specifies CASTLGLYLTEAFF.

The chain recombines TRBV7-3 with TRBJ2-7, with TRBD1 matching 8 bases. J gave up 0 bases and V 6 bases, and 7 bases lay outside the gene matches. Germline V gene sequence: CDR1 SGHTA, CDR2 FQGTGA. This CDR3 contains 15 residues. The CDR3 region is CASSLDRGPSYEQYF. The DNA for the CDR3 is TGTGCCAGCAGTCTTGACAGGGGACCCTCCTACGAGCAGTACTTC.

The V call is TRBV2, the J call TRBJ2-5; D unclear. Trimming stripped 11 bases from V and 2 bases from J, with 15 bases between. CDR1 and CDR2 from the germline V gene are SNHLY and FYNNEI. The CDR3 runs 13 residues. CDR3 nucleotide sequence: TGTGCCGGTCTCCGGAGCTATCAAGAGACCCAGTACTTC. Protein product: CAGLRSYQETQYF.

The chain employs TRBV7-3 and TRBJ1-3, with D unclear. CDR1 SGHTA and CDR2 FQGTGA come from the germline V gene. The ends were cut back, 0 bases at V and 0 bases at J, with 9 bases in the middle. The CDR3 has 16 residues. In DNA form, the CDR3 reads TGTGCCAGCAGCTTAACGACAACGAGCTCTGGAAACACCATATATTTT. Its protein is CASSLTTTSSGNTIYF.

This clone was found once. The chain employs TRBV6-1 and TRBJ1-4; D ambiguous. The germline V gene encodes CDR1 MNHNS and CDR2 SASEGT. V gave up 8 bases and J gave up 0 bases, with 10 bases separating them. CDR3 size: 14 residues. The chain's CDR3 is CASRAYATNEKLFF. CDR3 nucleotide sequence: TGTGCCAGCCGCGCCTATGCAACTAATGAAAAACTGTTTTTT.

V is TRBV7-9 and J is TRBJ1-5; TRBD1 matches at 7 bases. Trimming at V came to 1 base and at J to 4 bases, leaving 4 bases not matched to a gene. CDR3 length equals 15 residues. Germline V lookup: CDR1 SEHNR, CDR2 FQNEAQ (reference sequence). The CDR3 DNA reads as TGTGCCAGCAGCTTAGTGGGACAGAGAAATCAGCCCCAGCATTTT. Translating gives CASSLVGQRNQPQHF.

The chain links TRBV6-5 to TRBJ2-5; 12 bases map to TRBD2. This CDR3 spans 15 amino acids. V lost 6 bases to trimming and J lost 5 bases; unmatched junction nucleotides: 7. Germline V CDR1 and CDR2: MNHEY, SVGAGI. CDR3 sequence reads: CASSTLAGGTETQYF. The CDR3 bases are TGTGCCAGCAGCACCCTAGCGGGAGGGACCGAGACCCAGTACTTC.

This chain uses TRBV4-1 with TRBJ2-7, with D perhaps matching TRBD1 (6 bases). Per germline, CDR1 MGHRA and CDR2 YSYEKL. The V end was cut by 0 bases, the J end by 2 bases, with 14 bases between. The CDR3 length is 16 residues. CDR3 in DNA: TGCGCCAGCAGCCAAGAATACAGGGTGAGCACCTACGAGCAGTACTTC. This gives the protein CASSQEYRVSTYEQYF.

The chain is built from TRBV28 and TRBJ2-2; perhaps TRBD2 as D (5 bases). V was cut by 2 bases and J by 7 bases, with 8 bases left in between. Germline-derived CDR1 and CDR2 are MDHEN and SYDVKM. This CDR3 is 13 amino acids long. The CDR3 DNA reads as TGTGCCAGCAGTTTACTGGCGGGCGGGGAGCTGTTTTTT. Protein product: CASSLLAGGELFF.

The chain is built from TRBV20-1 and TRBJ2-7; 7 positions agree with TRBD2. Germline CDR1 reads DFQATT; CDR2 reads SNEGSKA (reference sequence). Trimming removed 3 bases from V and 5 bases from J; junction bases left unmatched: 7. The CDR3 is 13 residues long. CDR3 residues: CSASTGGNDEQYF. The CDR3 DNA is TGCAGTGCTAGTACGGGGGGAAATGACGAGCAGTACTTC.

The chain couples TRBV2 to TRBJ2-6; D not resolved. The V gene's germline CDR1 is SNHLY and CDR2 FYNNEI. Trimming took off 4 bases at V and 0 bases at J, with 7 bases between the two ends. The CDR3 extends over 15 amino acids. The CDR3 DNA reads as TGTGCCAGCAGTGTTGAGAGCTCTGGGGCCAACGTCCTGACTTTC. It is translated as CASSVESSGANVLTF.

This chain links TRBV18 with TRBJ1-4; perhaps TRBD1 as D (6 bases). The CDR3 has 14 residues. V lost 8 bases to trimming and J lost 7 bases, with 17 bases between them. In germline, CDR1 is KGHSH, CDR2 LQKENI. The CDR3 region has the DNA TGTGCCAGCAACGAGTTGGGGGCGGGTGAAAAACTGTTTTTT. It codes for CASNELGAGEKLFF.

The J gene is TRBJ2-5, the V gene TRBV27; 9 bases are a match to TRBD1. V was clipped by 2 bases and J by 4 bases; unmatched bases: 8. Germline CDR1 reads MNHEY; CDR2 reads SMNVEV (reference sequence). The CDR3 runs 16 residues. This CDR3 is CASSLGLQGAGETQYF. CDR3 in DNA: TGTGCCAGCAGTTTAGGGTTACAGGGGGCCGGAGAGACCCAGTACTTC.